The 17 T cell receptor beta chains listed next were all sequenced from one sample in a study of T cells in Graves' hyperthyroidism and ophthalmopathy. Amplification of TCR beta CDR3 regions used RNA as the template. HTBI primers were employed in a first-round RT-PCR of the TCR CDR3. TCRdb ran MiXCR on the multiplex PCR reads and lists one entry per CDR3 protein. The repertoire consists of about 550,000 distinct CDR3 sequences, with less than 25% occurring once and the leading ten covering approximately 25%. Sequencing was performed on blood. The receptors were sampled from a man between 18 and 35 years old with Graves' hyperthyroidism.

This rearrangement joins TRBV10-3 to TRBJ1-2, with no clear D. In germline, CDR1 is ENHRY, CDR2 SYGVKD. The CDR3 is 11 amino acids. V lost 6 bases, J lost 4 bases, and 6 bases lay in between. The CDR3: CAIRGFYGYTF. DNA for the CDR3: TGTGCCATCAGAGGATTCTATGGCTACACCTTC.

This clonotype occurred many times. The V call is TRBV5-1, the J call TRBJ2-5, with 7 bases matching TRBD1. The CDR3 consists of 15 residues. Looked up from germline, CDR1 is SGHRS and CDR2 is YFSETQ. V shed 3 bases, J shed 1 base, and the junction held 6 bases outside the gene matches. The CDR3 DNA follows: TGCGCCAGCAGCTGGCAGACAGGGCCCCAAGAGACCCAGTACTTC. Its translation is CASSWQTGPQETQYF.

This clonotype has a handful of counts. The chain couples TRBV16 to TRBJ1-2; 9 positions agree with TRBD1. The J segment lost 9 bases and the V segment lost 4 bases, leaving 9 bases of the junction unmatched. This CDR3 contains 14 residues. CDR1 and CDR2 from the germline V gene are KGHSY and FQNENV. CDR3 sequence: CASSLGTGRGSYTF. The CDR3 DNA reads as TGTGCCAGCAGCCTCGGGACAGGGCGGGGGAGCTACACCTTC.

This clonotype was seen many times. The rearrangement links TRBV12-5 to TRBJ1-5, with D unclear. The length of the CDR3 is 15 residues. The germline V gene has CDR1 LGHNT and CDR2 FRNRAP. Trimming shortened V by 3 bases and J by 3 bases, and 12 bases separated the two germline ends. The DNA of the CDR3 is TGTGCTAGTGGTTTAGGGCACGGAAACAATCAGCCCCAGCATTTT. It yields the protein CASGLGHGNNQPQHF. Full variable domain (missing parts from reference TRBV12-5 and TRBJ1-5): DARVTQTPRHKVTEMGQEVTMRCQPILGHNTVFWYRQTMMQGLELLAYFRNRAPLDDSGMPKDRFSAEMPDATLATLKIQPSEPRDSAVYFCASGLGHGNNQPQHFGDGTRLSIL.

This clonotype was seen repeatedly, ten times or more. The chain joins TRBV27 to TRBJ2-1; 11 bases are a match to TRBD2. Trimming cost V 5 bases and J 6 bases; bases outside gene matches: 6. CDR1 is MNHEY and CDR2 is SMNVEV in the germline V gene (reference sequence). The CDR3 covers 15 residues. DNA for the CDR3: TGTGCCAGCAGTCTAGGACTAGCGGGTTTCAATGAGCAGTTCTTC. Translation: CASSLGLAGFNEQFF.

This clonotype was detected a few times. The chain uses TRBV15 and TRBJ1-3; D remains unclear. This CDR3 has 15 residues. Germline CDR1 reads LNHNV; CDR2 reads YYDKDF (reference sequence). Deletions cut 0 bases from V and 0 bases from J, with 6 bases between. The CDR3 DNA is TGTGCCACCAGCAGAGACAGGCGCTCTGGAAACACCATATATTTT. It encodes CATSRDRRSGNTIYF.

Points on this clonotype: Being one base from a much bigger clone, this may be a read error. The V call is TRBV15, the J call TRBJ2-5; possible D gene TRBD1, 5 bases. Germline CDR1 and CDR2: LNHNV and YYDKDF (reference sequence). V was shortened by 4 bases and J by 0 bases, with 12 bases between the two germline ends. The CDR3 contains 15 residues. For the CDR3, the DNA is TGTGCCACCAGCACCAGCCAGGACAACCAAGAGACCCAGTACTTC. This gives the protein CATSTSQDNQETQYF.

Of note for this clonotype: The final CDR3 position lacks the conserved phenylalanine or tryptophan, pointing to a likely read error. The DNA is left out, because the CDR3 cannot be placed on it with certainty; the CDR3 is given as TCRdb lists it. The V call is TRBV6-1, the J call TRBJ1-1; the tabulated D call, TRBD1, remains unverified against the DNA. The CDR3 adds up to 14 amino acids, both ends counted. Germline CDR1 is MNHNS and CDR2 is SASEGT. The CDR3 spells CASSRGQESTEACV.

The V and J genes are TRBV5-1 and TRBJ2-7; 8 bases are shared with TRBD2. The J segment lost 0 bases and the V segment lost 3 bases, leaving 14 bases of the junction unmatched. The germline gives CDR1 SGHRS, CDR2 YFSETQ. The CDR3 sequence is 18 residues long. CDR3 loop: CASSSGRGLAGYSYEQYF. The CDR3 nucleotides read TGCGCCAGCAGCTCAGGGAGAGGGCTAGCGGGCTACTCCTACGAGCAGTACTTC.

This clonotype was found many times. The chain recombines TRBV12-3 or TRBV12-4 with TRBJ1-2; a weak D match, TRBD1 (6 bases). This CDR3 has 15 amino acids. The V and J ends lost 7 bases and 6 bases respectively, with 21 bases between them. CDR3: CASTPGGGGRNGYTF. The CDR3, as DNA: TGTGCCAGCACCCCTGGAGGGGGGGGTCGGAATGGCTACACCTTC.

V gene TRBV20-1 combines with J gene TRBJ2-5; no definite D call. Trimming shortened V by 4 bases and J by 2 bases, and 8 bases separated the two germline ends. CDR3 length: 12 amino acids. The V gene's germline CDR1 is DFQATT and CDR2 SNEGSKA (reference sequence). The CDR3, as DNA: TGCAGTGCTATGGCTACTCAAGAGACCCAGTACTTC. Amino acid sequence: CSAMATQETQYF.

This clonotype was seen a single time. The junction departs from the called germline gene at one end, perhaps through a read error. This chain links TRBV12-3 or TRBV12-4 with TRBJ1-1, with D perhaps TRBD1 (5 bases). This CDR3 has 14 residues. CDR3 coding DNA: TGTGCCAGCAGTTTAGACAGGCCGAACACTGAAGCTTGCTTT. Translation: CASSLDRPNTEACF.

This clonotype was seen at least ten times. V gene TRBV7-2 combines with J gene TRBJ1-1; D is uncertain. From germline, CDR1 is SGHTA and CDR2 FQGNSA. Between the trimmed V and J ends, which lost 1 base and 7 bases, there was a span of 7 bases. The CDR3 extends over 12 amino acids. CDR3 sequence (DNA): TGTGCCAGCAGCTTAGAAGTCGGTGAAGCTTTCTTT. Protein: CASSLEVGEAFF.

This clonotype was observed many times. The chain recombines TRBV6-5 with TRBJ2-2; D gene uncertain. The V gene's germline CDR1 is MNHEY and CDR2 SVGAGI. The CDR3 consists of 16 residues. The V gene lost 1 base and the J gene lost 3 bases, with 12 bases spanning the gap. This CDR3 is CASSYFAIDHTGELFF. For the CDR3, the DNA is TGTGCCAGCAGTTACTTTGCTATTGATCACACCGGGGAGCTGTTTTTT.

This clonotype was picked up a small number of times. The rearrangement links TRBV29-1 to TRBJ2-2; D may be TRBD1 or TRBD2 (5 bases each). This CDR3 is 13 amino acids long. Germline V gives CDR1 SQVTM, CDR2 ANQGSEA. The germline V and J ends were trimmed by 7 bases and 0 bases, with 9 bases remaining between them. In DNA form, the CDR3 reads TGCAGCGCCGGGACCGCGAACACCGGGGAGCTGTTTTTT. This codes for CSAGTANTGELFF.

This clonotype was seen many times. The CDR3 nucleotides are TGTGCCGGGGCTTCTCTGTGGGAGCAGTACTTC. This codes for CAGASLWEQYF. V usage is TRBV6-1 and J usage is TRBJ2-7; possibly TRBD1 for D (5 bases). The V gene lost 11 bases and the J gene lost 7 bases, with 15 bases spanning the gap. The CDR3 spans 11 residues. The germline gives CDR1 MNHNS, CDR2 SASEGT.

J is TRBJ1-3 and V is TRBV6-2 or TRBV6-3, with D unclear. The V end lost 0 bases, the J end lost 1 base, and 7 bases lay between the germline ends. The germline V gene encodes CDR1 MNHEY and CDR2 SVGEGT. The length of the CDR3 is 15 residues. The chain's CDR3 is CASSYSSISGNTIYF. The CDR3 region has the DNA TGTGCCAGCAGTTACTCATCCATTTCTGGAAACACCATATATTTT.